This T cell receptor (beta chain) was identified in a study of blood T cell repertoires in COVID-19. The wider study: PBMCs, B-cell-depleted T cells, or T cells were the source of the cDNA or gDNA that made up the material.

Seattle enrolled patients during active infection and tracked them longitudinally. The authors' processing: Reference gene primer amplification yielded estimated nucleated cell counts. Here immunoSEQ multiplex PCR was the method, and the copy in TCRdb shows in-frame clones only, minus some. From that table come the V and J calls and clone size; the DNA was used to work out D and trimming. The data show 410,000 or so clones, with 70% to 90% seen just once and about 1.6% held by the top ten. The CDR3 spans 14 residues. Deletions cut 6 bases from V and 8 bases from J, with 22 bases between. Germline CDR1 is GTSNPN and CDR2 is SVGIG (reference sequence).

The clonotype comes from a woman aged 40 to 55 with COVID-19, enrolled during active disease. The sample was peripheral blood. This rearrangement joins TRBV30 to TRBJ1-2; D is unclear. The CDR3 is CACPIATYLGGYTF. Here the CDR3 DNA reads TGTGCCTGTCCTATAGCGACGTACCTCGGCGGCTACACCTTC. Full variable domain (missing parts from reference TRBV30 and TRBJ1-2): SQTIHQWPATLVQPVGSPLSLECTVEGTSNPNLYWYRQAAGRGLQLLFYSVGIGQISSEVPQNLSASRPQDRQFILSSKKLLLSDSGFYLCACPIATYLGGYTFGSGTRLTVV.